A single sample gave rise to the 17 T cell receptor beta chains below, sequenced in a study of cytomegalovirus exposure and HLA in healthy donors. 60 Vbeta and 13 Jbeta primers were used in PCR. The data were produced by immunoSEQ multiplex PCR, yet TCRdb's version contains in-frame clones alone and is incomplete. Among 95,000 to 130,000 clones listed, 60% to 70% were seen once. The sample was PBMCs. All receptors derive from a middle-aged woman in good health and CMV-seropositive.

The V and J genes are TRBV2 and TRBJ1-2; 7 bases agree with TRBD1. The CDR3 loop spans 14 amino acids. The germline CDR1 and CDR2 sequences are SNHLY and FYNNEI. With V trimmed by 4 bases and J by 8 bases, 10 bases remained unmatched. CDR3 sequence: CASSVAEGAGGYTF. The CDR3 bases are TGTGCCAGCAGTGTCGCCGAGGGGGCAGGAGGCTACACCTTC.

V gene TRBV30 combines with J gene TRBJ2-5; perhaps TRBD1 as D (6 bases). Germline V gene lookup returns CDR1 GTSNPN and CDR2 SVGIG (reference sequence). The germline V and J ends were trimmed by 3 bases and 3 bases, with 17 bases remaining between them. CDR3 length: 15 residues. CDR3 sequence (DNA): TGTGCCTGGAGGGATCCAATGGGGGCAAAAGAGACCCAGTACTTC. Translating gives CAWRDPMGAKETQYF. Variable domain in full (rest from reference TRBV30 and TRBJ2-5): SQTIHQWPATLVQPVGSPLSLECTVEGTSNPNLYWYRQAAGRGLQLLFYSVGIGQISSEVPQNLSASRPQDRQFILSSKKLLLSDSGFYLCAWRDPMGAKETQYFGPGTRLLVL.

The chain couples TRBV11-2 to TRBJ1-3, with no clear D. This CDR3 comprises 14 residues. CDR1 is SGHAT, CDR2 FQNNGV, per germline. V was cut by 7 bases and J by 0 bases, with 10 bases left in between. CDR3 coding DNA: TGTGCCAGCACTGGACTGAACTCTGGAAACACCATATATTTT. As protein: CASTGLNSGNTIYF.

Comments on this clone: The junction shows a germline mismatch at one end, possibly a read error. The genes are TRBV6-1 and TRBJ2-7, with 13 bases lining up with TRBD2. The CDR3 covers 13 residues. Germline assignment: CDR1 MNHNS and CDR2 SASEGT. Here the CDR3 reads CASRATSGRAGFF. Written as DNA, the CDR3 is TGTGCCAGCAGAGCAACTAGCGGGAGGGCCGGGTTCTTC.

This clone was found once. The CDR3 coding sequence is TGTGCCATCAGTGTACCGGAGTCAAACACCGGGGAGCTGTTTTTT. Translation: CAISVPESNTGELFF. The chain recombines TRBV10-3 with TRBJ2-2; D unclear. The germline gives CDR1 ENHRY, CDR2 SYGVKD. Trimming took off 4 bases at V and 2 bases at J, with 11 bases between the two ends. The CDR3 sequence is 15 residues long.

This chain links TRBV6-1 with TRBJ2-7, with 7 positions matching TRBD1. Germline V gives CDR1 MNHNS, CDR2 SASEGT. J lost 2 bases, V lost 8 bases, and 9 bases had no gene match. The CDR3 totals 14 residues. The CDR3 DNA reads as TGTGCCAGCGTCCCGTTCCAGGGGGCCTACGAGCAGTACTTC. It translates to CASVPFQGAYEQYF.

The chain links TRBV4-2 to TRBJ2-1, with 13 bases fitting TRBD2. Germline V gives CDR1 LGHNA, CDR2 YNFKEQ. The J segment lost 8 bases and the V segment lost 0 bases, leaving 10 bases of the junction unmatched. The CDR3 totals 18 residues. The CDR3 reads CASSQETVGTSGAYEQFF. The CDR3 DNA reads as TGTGCCAGCAGCCAAGAAACAGTCGGGACTAGCGGGGCTTATGAGCAGTTCTTC.

The chain employs TRBV4-3 and TRBJ2-6, with 14 bases aligning to TRBD2. J gave up 3 bases and V 0 bases, and 1 base lay outside the gene matches. Germline V gene lookup returns CDR1 LGHNA and CDR2 YSLEER. This CDR3 spans 18 amino acids. In DNA form, the CDR3 reads TGCGCCAGCAGCCAAGAGGGACTAGCGGGAGTTGGGGCCAACGTCCTGACTTTC. Translation: CASSQEGLAGVGANVLTF.

This sequence joins TRBV30 and TRBJ1-1, with 8 bases that match TRBD1. J was trimmed by 3 bases and V by 5 bases; bases with no gene match: 5. The CDR3 has 13 residues. From germline, CDR1 is GTSNPN and CDR2 SVGIG (reference sequence). CDR3 region: CAWHRGVDTEAFF. The DNA for the CDR3 is TGTGCCTGGCACAGGGGGGTGGACACTGAAGCTTTCTTT.

The chain couples TRBV9 to TRBJ1-3, with 10 bases aligning to TRBD1. CDR3 length equals 15 residues. Trimming at V came to 3 bases and at J to 4 bases, leaving 4 bases not matched to a gene. Germline-derived CDR1 and CDR2 are SGDLS and YYNGEE. This CDR3 is CASSGGTGAGNTIYF. The CDR3 DNA reads TGTGCCAGCAGCGGTGGGACAGGGGCCGGAAACACCATATATTTT. The whole variable domain, filled in from reference TRBV9 and TRBJ1-3, reads DSGVTQTPKHLITATGQRVTLRCSPRSGDLSVYWYQQSLDQGLQFLIQYYNGEERAKGNILERFSAQQFPDLHSELNLSSLELGDSALYFCASSGGTGAGNTIYFGEGSWLTVV.

This clone was counted a few times. The chain uses TRBV7-2 and TRBJ1-6, with 7 bases fitting TRBD1. The CDR3 has 13 amino acids. Germline CDR1 SGHTA, CDR2 FQGNSA. V shed 6 bases, J shed 8 bases, and the junction held 4 bases outside the gene matches. For the CDR3, the DNA is TGTGCCAGCAGGGGACAGCTCTATTCACCCCTCCACTTT. Translation: CASRGQLYSPLHF.

This chain links TRBV5-1 with TRBJ1-2, with a weak D call TRBD1 (6 bases). V lost 4 bases to trimming and J lost 3 bases, with 13 bases between them. CDR1 is SGHRS, CDR2 YFSETQ, per germline. The length of the CDR3 is 14 residues. CDR3 residues: CASSKTQGYYGYTF. CDR3 nucleotides: TGCGCCAGCAGCAAAACCCAGGGGTACTATGGCTACACCTTC.

This clone was detected only a few times. The rearrangement joins TRBV7-2 to TRBJ2-2; tentatively, D is TRBD2 (6 bases). Germline V lookup: CDR1 SGHTA, CDR2 FQGNSA. This CDR3 is 14 amino acids long. V shed 5 bases and J shed 1 base, with 8 bases lying between them. The DNA of the CDR3 is TGTGCCAGCAGCCCCGGGGGGAACACCGGGGAGCTGTTTTTT. It encodes CASSPGGNTGELFF.

This clone has just a few counts. The chain is built from TRBV5-1 and TRBJ1-5; D gene uncertain. CDR3 length equals 15 residues. V lost 4 bases and J 1 base, leaving 12 bases between the germline ends. Germline assignment: CDR1 SGHRS and CDR2 YFSETQ. The CDR3 DNA reads as TGCGCCAGCAGCCCTACGGGAGAAAGCAATCAGCCCCAGCATTTT. Translated, it gives CASSPTGESNQPQHF.

The chain carries TRBV4-1 and TRBJ2-4; the match to TRBD1 covers 9 bases. The CDR3 loop spans 16 amino acids. V lost 3 bases, J lost 1 base, and 4 bases stayed unmatched. CDR1 MGHRA and CDR2 YSYEKL come from the germline V gene. The CDR3 sequence is CASSHPGQGAKNIQYF. In DNA form, the CDR3 reads TGCGCCAGCAGCCATCCCGGACAGGGGGCCAAAAACATTCAGTACTTC.

The chain carries TRBV4-2 and TRBJ2-1; the match to TRBD2 covers 7 bases. The germline CDR1 and CDR2 sequences are LGHNA and YNFKEQ. The CDR3 loop spans 16 amino acids. Trimming took 4 bases from V and 6 from J; bases not matched to a gene: 12. This chain's CDR3 is CASSRLWAGVPNEQFF. CDR3 DNA sequence: TGTGCCAGCAGCCGACTGTGGGCGGGAGTCCCCAATGAGCAGTTCTTC.

The rearrangement links TRBV4-2 to TRBJ2-1; 9 bases match TRBD2. J lost 4 bases, V lost 0 bases, and 7 bases had no gene match. The V gene's germline CDR1 is LGHNA and CDR2 YNFKEQ. The CDR3 extends over 17 amino acids. CDR3 in DNA: TGTGCCAGCAGCCAAGATTTGCTAGCGGGGAAGTACAATGAGCAGTTCTTC. Protein sequence: CASSQDLLAGKYNEQFF.